Following are 16 T cell receptor beta chains from one sample sequenced in a study of long-term antiretroviral therapy in people with HIV. At survey level, the immunoSEQ assay was run in its v3.0 version. Repertoires were generated with immunoSEQ multiplex PCR, while TCRdb's copy carries only in-frame clones and drops some. The sample records some 28,000 clones, 85% to 95% being singletons. Here the sequenced sample was unsorted PBMCs, taken 5.3 years after starting antiretroviral therapy. These receptors all stem from a man aged 45 to 65 with HIV.

This chain links TRBV9 with TRBJ1-2; possible D gene TRBD1, 6 bases. This CDR3 has 14 amino acids. Trimming took off 4 bases at V and 4 bases at J, with 14 bases between the two ends. The V gene's germline CDR1 is SGDLS and CDR2 YYNGEE. The CDR3 sequence: CASSQTGEGYGYTF. The CDR3 nucleotides are TGTGCCAGCAGCCAGACAGGAGAGGGCTATGGCTACACCTTC.

The J gene is TRBJ1-5, the V gene TRBV18, with 7 bases lining up with TRBD1. V lost 3 bases and J lost 4; bases outside the gene matches: 0. The germline V gene encodes CDR1 KGHSH and CDR2 LQKENI. The CDR3 loop spans 13 amino acids. The CDR3 DNA sequence: TGTGCCAGCTCACCGACAGGGAATCAGCCCCAGCATTTT. The encoded protein is CASSPTGNQPQHF.

This clone occurred once. The J gene is TRBJ2-7, the V gene TRBV18; tentative D call: TRBD1 (6 bases). V was shortened by 4 bases and J by 4 bases, with 11 bases between the two germline ends. Germline-derived CDR1 and CDR2 are KGHSH and LQKENI. This CDR3 comprises 13 residues. The chain's CDR3 is CASSLEQGYEQYF. The CDR3 DNA reads as TGTGCCAGCTCACTGGAACAGGGTTACGAGCAGTACTTC.

Comment on this clone: The junction differs from germline at one of its ends, possibly a read error. V is TRBV4-3 and J is TRBJ2-1, with TRBD2 as a possible D gene (6 bases). The CDR3 covers 16 residues. Looked up from germline, CDR1 is LGHNA and CDR2 is YSLEER. The CDR3 is CASSQDWPSAYSEQFF. The DNA for the CDR3 is TGCGCCAGCAGCCAAGATTGGCCTAGCGCTTACAGTGAGCAGTTCTTC.

The chain joins TRBV6-6 to TRBJ2-1; 8 bases line up with TRBD1. The V gene end was trimmed by 4 bases and the J gene end by 7 bases; junction bases not matched to a gene: 6. CDR1 is MNHNY and CDR2 is SVGAGI in the germline V gene (reference sequence). CDR3 size: 14 residues. The CDR3 bases are TGTGCCAGCAGTTCGCAGGGGGCTATGAATGAGCAGTTCTTC. Translated: CASSSQGAMNEQFF.

The V gene is TRBV6-1, the J gene TRBJ1-6, with D unresolved. CDR1 is MNHNS and CDR2 is SASEGT in the germline V gene. The length of the CDR3 is 11 residues. Trimming took 5 bases from V and 16 from J, leaving 12 bases between them. The CDR3, as DNA: TGTGCCAGCAGTTACGGAACGGAGCTCCACTTT. Protein sequence: CASSYGTELHF.

The chain has TRBV7-2 and TRBJ1-2; possible D gene TRBD1, 6 bases. Trimming shortened V by 4 bases and J by 4 bases, and 13 bases separated the two germline ends. The CDR3 sequence is 14 residues long. The V gene's germline CDR1 is SGHTA and CDR2 FQGNSA. Here the CDR3 reads CASSSRQDGYGYTF. The CDR3, as DNA: TGTGCCAGCAGCTCCCGACAGGACGGCTATGGCTACACCTTC.

The DNA of the CDR3 is TGTGCCAGTAGTATGAACGGGGTCTATAGCAATCAGCCCCAGCATTTT. Amino acids: CASSMNGVYSNQPQHF. The chain is built from TRBV19 and TRBJ1-5; D remains ambiguous. V gave up 3 bases and J gave up 0 bases, with 12 bases separating them. From germline, CDR1 is LNHDA and CDR2 SQIVND (reference sequence). The CDR3 totals 16 residues.

The chain couples TRBV29-1 to TRBJ2-3, with D unresolved. The CDR3 runs 14 residues. V was pared by 7 bases and J by 0 bases, with 14 bases between. Germline assignment: CDR1 SQVTM and CDR2 ANQGSEA. CDR3 sequence (DNA): TGCAGCGCTACAGACTTTACTAGCACAGATACGCAGTATTTT. It codes for CSATDFTSTDTQYF.

The genes are TRBV11-2 and TRBJ2-7; D is undetermined. V gave up 5 bases and J gave up 5 bases, with 10 bases separating them. The CDR3 has 12 residues. Germline CDR1 SGHAT, CDR2 FQNNGV. The CDR3 bases are TGTGCCAGCAGCGTAGGTACGGACGAGCAGTACTTC. It specifies CASSVGTDEQYF.

The V gene is TRBV28, the J gene TRBJ2-1; D possibly corresponds to TRBD2 (6 bases). Deletions cut 6 bases from V and 6 bases from J, with 12 bases between. The CDR3 sequence is 13 residues long. CDR1 is MDHEN, CDR2 SYDVKM, per germline. This CDR3 reads CASRRGGVNEQFF. The CDR3 DNA is TGTGCCAGCAGAAGAGGAGGGGTCAATGAGCAGTTCTTC.

The V and J genes are TRBV28 and TRBJ1-2; possibly TRBD1 for D (6 bases). Trimming left V 2 bases short and J 4 bases short, with 14 bases between. This CDR3 comprises 15 residues. Germline CDR1 MDHEN, CDR2 SYDVKM. The DNA of the CDR3 is TGTGCCAGCAGTTTACCGGGGACACTGGTCTATGGCTACACCTTC. It encodes CASSLPGTLVYGYTF.

The chain joins TRBV5-1 to TRBJ2-3; 8 bases map to TRBD2. The CDR3 is made up of 15 amino acids. Germline lookup yields CDR1 SGHRS and CDR2 YFSETQ. V dropped 1 base and J dropped 0; count of bases not matched to a gene: 1. The CDR3 bases are TGCGCCAGCAGCTTGCCTAGCGGGAGCACAGATACGCAGTATTTT. It codes for CASSLPSGSTDTQYF.

In this sample, this clone turned up a few times. The V and J genes are TRBV6-5 and TRBJ2-3, with D perhaps TRBD1 or TRBD2 (5 bases each). This CDR3 spans 16 amino acids. Trimming removed 0 bases from V and 5 bases from J, with 15 bases in between. In germline, CDR1 is MNHEY, CDR2 SVGAGI. The CDR3 bases are TGTGCCAGCAGTTACTCTCTGGGACCCGGGCTAGATACGCAGTATTTT. Translation: CASSYSLGPGLDTQYF.

The J gene is TRBJ2-1, the V gene TRBV29-1; perhaps D is TRBD1 or TRBD2 (5 bases each). Germline values: CDR1 SQVTM, CDR2 ANQGSEA. This CDR3 comprises 14 residues. Trimming removed 7 bases from V and 7 bases from J, with 20 bases in between. In nucleotides, the CDR3 is TGCAGCGCCTCGGTGGCAGGGAGTAGGAATGAGCAGTTCTTC. This sequence encodes CSASVAGSRNEQFF.

The V gene is TRBV9, the J gene TRBJ2-7; D is undetermined. Between the trimmed V and J ends, which lost 0 bases and 3 bases, there was a span of 10 bases. CDR3 length equals 14 residues. Germline-derived CDR1 and CDR2 are SGDLS and YYNGEE. CDR3 sequence (DNA): TGTGCCAGCAGCGTAGACCCGGCAGACTACGAGCAGTACTTC. As protein: CASSVDPADYEQYF. Combining the CDR3 with reference TRBV9 and TRBJ2-7 gives the whole variable domain DSGVTQTPKHLITATGQRVTLRCSPRSGDLSVYWYQQSLDQGLQFLIQYYNGEERAKGNILERFSAQQFPDLHSELNLSSLELGDSALYFCASSVDPADYEQYFGPGTRLTVT.